A selection of T cell receptor beta chains follows, all from one sample in a study of blood T cell repertoires in COVID-19. Using immunoSEQ multiplex PCR, the repertoire was profiled, and TCRdb retains in-frame clones only, with some absent. The data show almost 200,000 clones, about 90% seen once. The material sequenced was peripheral blood. The receptors derive from a woman between 70 and 85 years old with acute or convalescent COVID-19. The CDR3 runs from the conserved cysteine through the conserved F or W. A D gene is named only where the DNA matches it firmly. Clone size, where shown, is once, few, many, or a class for clones that have expanded.

clone_size | d_call | j_call | v_call | cdr3_nt | cdr3_aa
once | - | TRBJ2-7 | TRBV19 | TGTGCCAGTAGCGGGGACACTCTACCCTACGAGCAGTACTTC | CASSGDTLPYEQYF
- | - | TRBJ1-5 | TRBV7-9 | TGTGCCAGCAGCTCCTCTTCCGGGGGGAGCAATCAGCCCCAGCATTTT | CASSSSSGGSNQPQHF
few | TRBD2 | TRBJ2-1 | TRBV5-1 | TGCGCCAGCAGCTTCCTAGCGGGAGTCTCCTACAATGAGCAGTTCTTC | CASSFLAGVSYNEQFF
- | - | TRBJ1-3 | TRBV5-1 | TGCGCCAGCAGCTTGGTTGGAGAGCTCAATCTTGGAAACACCATATATTTT | CASSLVGELNLGNTIYF
- | - | TRBJ1-2 | TRBV6-1 | TGTGCCAGCAGTGAAGCTAGGGGAGGAAACTATGGCTACACCTTC | CASSEARGGNYGYTF
- | TRBD1 | TRBJ1-1 | TRBV28 | TGTGCCAGCAGGACAGGGGGATTGGAGACTGAAGCTTTCTTT | CASRTGGLETEAFF
few | - | TRBJ1-3 | TRBV5-4 | TGTGCCAGCAGTTCAGGGGTTTTGGGAAACACCATATATTTT | CASSSGVLGNTIYF
- | - | TRBJ2-1 | TRBV4-1 | TGCGCCAGCAGCCAAGATATAACTCTCGGGAACAATGAGCAGTTCTTC | CASSQDITLGNNEQFF
- | - | TRBJ1-1 | TRBV7-2 | TGTGCCAGCAACCCCCCACAGGGGAACACTGAAGCTTTCTTT | CASNPPQGNTEAFF
once | - | TRBJ1-1 | TRBV7-9 | TGTGCCAGCAGCTCCCAATGGCGGGGAGCTTTCTTT | CASSSQWRGAFF
- | - | TRBJ1-3 | TRBV28 | TGTGCCAGCACCTTACAAGGGGCTGGAAACACCATATATTTT | CASTLQGAGNTIYF
- | TRBD1 | TRBJ1-1 | TRBV7-9 | TGTGCCAGCAGCTTCTCGGGACAGGGGTTTGCTGAAGCTTTCTTT | CASSFSGQGFAEAFF
- | - | TRBJ2-2 | TRBV19 | TGTGCCAGTAGTGGGACGACAGGACACACCGGGGAGCTGTTTTTT | CASSGTTGHTGELFF
- | TRBD1 | TRBJ1-4 | TRBV4-2 | TGTGCCAGCAGCCGCACAGGGGGCGTAGAAGAAAAACTGTTTTTT | CASSRTGGVEEKLFF
- | - | TRBJ2-3 | TRBV7-9 | TGTGCCAGCAGCTTAGCTAGCCAATCTTCGGATACGCAGTATTTT | CASSLASQSSDTQYF
- | - | TRBJ1-6 | TRBV7-9 | TGTGCCAGCAGCTTAGGGGAGGGACGTCGTAGGTCCTATAATTCACCCCTCCACTTT | CASSLGEGRRRSYNSPLHF
- | - | TRBJ1-1 | TRBV2 | TGTGCCAGCAGGGGTCAGGGTTTTGAAGCTTTCTTT | CASRGQGFEAFF
once | - | TRBJ2-5 | TRBV11-3 | TGTGCCAGCAGCCCTCTAATGGGAGTTGAGACCCAGTACTTC | CASSPLMGVETQYF
- | - | TRBJ2-1 | TRBV6-5 | TGTGCCAGCAGGGCTACAGGCGACCCCTACAATGAGCAGTTCTTC | CASRATGDPYNEQFF
- | - | TRBJ2-5 | TRBV24-1 | TGTGCCACCAGTCACCCTGAGAGAGGGAGTGGTGAGACCCAGTACTTC | CATSHPERGSGETQYF
- | - | TRBJ1-5 | TRBV2 | TGTGCCAGCAGTAGGGACACGTATAGCAATCAGCCCCAGCATTTT | CASSRDTYSNQPQHF
once | - | TRBJ2-1 | TRBV28 | TGTGCCAGCACTAAAGAGGGCTATGAGCAGTTCTTC | CASTKEGYEQFF
- | TRBD2 | TRBJ2-2 | TRBV3-1/TRBV3-2 | TGTGCCAGCAGCCAAGCCCGCGGGGGGGCCCCCCCCGGGGAGCTGTTTTTT | CASSQARGGAPPGELFF
once | TRBD1 | TRBJ1-5 | TRBV25-1 | TGTGCCAGCAGTGGAAGCCAGGGGGCAGGGCAGCCCCAGCATTTT | CASSGSQGAGQPQHF
once | - | TRBJ2-1 | TRBV10-1 | TGCGCCAGCAGTGTGCAGGGGCGCAATGAGCAGTTCTTC | CASSVQGRNEQFF
- | - | TRBJ2-7 | TRBV5-8 | TGTGCCAGCAGCTTGGCAGGGTTCGAGCAGTACTTC | CASSLAGFEQYF
- | TRBD1 | TRBJ1-2 | TRBV7-2 | TGTGCCAGCAGCTCCCCCGGGACAGGGCATGGCTACACCTTC | CASSSPGTGHGYTF
- | - | TRBJ1-2 | TRBV2 | TGTGCCAGCAGAGCCACCCCGGATGGCTACACCTTC | CASRATPDGYTF
- | TRBD1 | TRBJ1-2 | TRBV28 | TGTGCCAGCAGTTCCGGGACAGGGGGCGGGGGCTACACCTTC | CASSSGTGGGGYTF